This TCR beta chain was observed in a study of blood T cell repertoires in COVID-19. Across the study: Samples of COVID-19 (acute and convalescent) were obtained from the United States, Italy and Spain. T cells, B-cell-depleted T cells, or PBMCs provided the cDNA or gDNA that served as material.

Across under 25 US areas, participants ranged in age from about 18 to 90 years. Assignments of participants to cohorts depended upon their own reported clinical history. The CDR3 has 13 amino acids. V was trimmed by 4 bases and J by 10 bases, leaving 17 bases between them. Germline loops: CDR1 GTSNPN, CDR2 SVGIG (reference sequence). The method was immunoSEQ multiplex PCR; TCRdb's version includes in-frame clones alone and lacks a portion of them. The sample has more than 250,000 clones, approximately 80% seen once. This clonotype was sampled from a man aged 40-49 years who had been exposed to COVID-19. The chain carries TRBV30 and TRBJ1-3, with D hard to call. Sequences were obtained from PBMCs or T cells enriched from blood (not recorded which). The CDR3 DNA reads TGTGCCTGGACCCTGTACAACCCGCGGACCATATATTTT. It is translated as CAWTLYNPRTIYF.